This passage covers 25 T cell receptor beta chains from one sample sequenced in a study of beta chain features in type 1 diabetes. All of the isolated RNA was reverse transcribed, so expressed TCRB transcripts were sequenced. Using immunoSEQ multiplex PCR, the repertoire was profiled, and TCRdb retains in-frame clones only, with some absent. Of 130,000 to 150,000 clones listed, about 44% are singletons. The sequencing sample was made of Tregs from blood. The receptors shown here come from a man aged 18 to 30 in good health.

This clone was detected only a few times. This chain joins TRBV28 and TRBJ2-3; 8 positions agree with TRBD2. This CDR3 has 14 residues. Germline V gene data show CDR1 as MDHEN and CDR2 as SYDVKM. J lost 3 bases, V lost 7 bases, and 6 bases had no gene match. The CDR3 DNA sequence: TGTGCCAGCATTTCGGGGGGGCCAACAGATACGCAGTATTTT. Translation gives CASISGGPTDTQYF.

The chain has TRBV27 and TRBJ2-1, with 8 bases aligning to TRBD2. With V trimmed by 6 bases and J by 8 bases, 15 bases remained unmatched. The CDR3 totals 16 residues. Germline CDR1 reads MNHEY; CDR2 reads SMNVEV (reference sequence). The CDR3 spells CASSPWGTSGSHEQFF. The DNA of the CDR3 is TGTGCCAGCAGCCCCTGGGGGACTAGTGGGAGCCATGAGCAGTTCTTC.

This chain joins TRBV4-3 and TRBJ1-1, with a tentative D call TRBD1 (6 bases). The CDR3 spans 14 residues. Between the trimmed V and J ends, which lost 4 bases and 4 bases, there was a span of 13 bases. CDR1 is LGHNA, CDR2 YSLEER, per germline. CDR3 protein: CASSRKQGATEAFF. CDR3 nucleotides: TGCGCCAGCAGCCGGAAACAGGGAGCCACTGAAGCTTTCTTT.

V and J are TRBV5-1 and TRBJ1-1; D is undetermined. The CDR3 is made up of 15 amino acids. With 1 base removed from V and 4 bases from J, the gap between germline ends came to 14 bases. Per germline, CDR1 SGHRS and CDR2 YFSETQ. The CDR3 is CASSLSGARVTEAFF. The CDR3 region has the DNA TGCGCCAGCAGCTTGTCGGGTGCCCGCGTCACTGAAGCTTTCTTT. Full variable domain (remainder filled in from reference TRBV5-1 and TRBJ1-1): KAGVTQTPRYLIKTRGQQVTLSCSPISGHRSVSWYQQTPGQGLQFLFEYFSETQRNKGNFPGRFSGRQFSNSRSEMNVSTLELGDSALYLCASSLSGARVTEAFFGQGTRLTVV.

This clone was observed a few times. The chain has TRBV4-2 and TRBJ1-4; 7 bases line up with TRBD1. The CDR3 has 16 residues. In germline, CDR1 is LGHNA, CDR2 YNFKEQ. V lost 2 bases to trimming and J lost 4 bases; unmatched junction nucleotides: 7. CDR3 region: CASSQNSGQHNEKLFF. DNA for the CDR3: TGTGCCAGCAGCCAAAATTCGGGACAGCATAATGAAAAACTGTTTTTT.

The rearrangement links TRBV5-5 to TRBJ2-1; tentative D call: TRBD2 (5 bases). This CDR3 contains 16 residues. The ends were cut back, 0 bases at V and 5 bases at J, with 15 bases in the middle. Germline V gene sequence: CDR1 SGHKS, CDR2 YYEKEE (reference sequence). The CDR3 spells CASSLAVGILDNEQFF. DNA of the CDR3: TGTGCCAGCAGCTTGGCTGTGGGGATACTAGACAATGAGCAGTTCTTC.

The chain recombines TRBV29-1 with TRBJ1-5, with 10 bases aligning to TRBD1. Germline CDR1 and CDR2: SQVTM and ANQGSEA. The CDR3 covers 12 residues. J gave up 6 bases and V 8 bases, and 4 bases lay outside the gene matches. The CDR3, as DNA: TGCAGCTGCCGGGACAGGGGTCAGCCCCAGCATTTT. Amino acid sequence: CSCRDRGQPQHF. The variable domain in full, with the rest retrieved from reference TRBV29-1 and TRBJ1-5, is SAVISQKPSRDICQRGTSLTIQCQVDSQVTMMFWYRQQPGQSLTLIATANQGSEATYESGFVIDKFPISRPNLTFSTLTVSNMSPEDSSIYLCSCRDRGQPQHFGDGTRLSIL.

The chain uses TRBV2 and TRBJ2-7; 7 bases are a match to TRBD1. The V gene's germline CDR1 is SNHLY and CDR2 FYNNEI. With 7 bases clipped from V and 6 bases from J, the junction kept 12 bases outside the gene matches. The CDR3 runs to 14 residues. The CDR3 DNA reads TGTGCCAGCATCCCGACAGGGATCTCTTCCGAGCAGTACTTC. As protein: CASIPTGISSEQYF.

In this sample, this clone turned up a few times. The chain carries TRBV6-5 and TRBJ2-5; unclear D gene. Germline assignment: CDR1 MNHEY and CDR2 SVGAGI. The CDR3 covers 12 residues. Trimming took off 4 bases at V and 11 bases at J, with 14 bases between the two ends. The CDR3 nucleotides are TGTGCCAGCAGTTCCCCCCGTATGGAGCAGTACTTC. Its translation is CASSSPRMEQYF.

The rearrangement links TRBV13 to TRBJ2-1; 9 bases are shared with TRBD2. Germline V lookup: CDR1 PRHDT, CDR2 FYEKMQ (reference sequence). The J segment lost 6 bases and the V segment lost 5 bases, leaving 17 bases of the junction unmatched. This CDR3 has 18 amino acids. CDR3 region: CASSPWGLAGPEGNEQFF. DNA for the CDR3: TGTGCCAGCAGCCCCTGGGGTCTAGCGGGACCCGAGGGCAATGAGCAGTTCTTC.

This clone was seen a handful of times. This chain connects TRBV4-1 to TRBJ2-4; 11 bases are shared with TRBD2. The junction had 7 bases not matched to a gene; V was cut back by 2 bases and J by 1 base. The length of the CDR3 is 18 residues. Germline V CDR1 and CDR2: MGHRA, YSYEKL. The CDR3 region has the DNA TGCGCCAGCAGCCAAACTAGCGGGAGCGGACTTGCCAAAAACATTCAGTACTTC. This gives the protein CASSQTSGSGLAKNIQYF.

This clone was counted a few times. This rearrangement joins TRBV7-9 to TRBJ2-3; 7 bases line up with TRBD1. This CDR3 has 13 residues. V lost 8 bases, J lost 3 bases, and 5 bases stayed unmatched. Germline V gene data show CDR1 as SEHNR and CDR2 as FQNEAQ (reference sequence). The CDR3: CASGKGATDTQYF. The CDR3 bases are TGTGCCAGCGGCAAGGGGGCGACAGATACGCAGTATTTT.

The gene calls are TRBV14 and TRBJ2-7, with D perhaps matching TRBD2 (5 bases). The CDR3 spans 14 residues. CDR1 SGHDN and CDR2 FVKESK come from the germline V gene. V was shortened by 4 bases and J by 3 bases, with 13 bases between the two germline ends. The CDR3 protein is CASSPPGSIYEQYF. The CDR3 bases are TGTGCCAGCAGCCCGCCGGGGAGCATCTACGAGCAGTACTTC.

This clone was seen a few times. This chain uses TRBV29-1 with TRBJ2-3; maybe TRBD1 (6 bases). V was cut by 7 bases and J by 6 bases, with 17 bases left in between. Germline V gene sequence: CDR1 SQVTM, CDR2 ANQGSEA. This CDR3 contains 13 residues. The CDR3 region is CSAPWMDSDTQYF. DNA for the CDR3: TGCAGCGCCCCTTGGATGGACAGCGATACGCAGTATTTT.

A few counts support this clone. The chain is built from TRBV10-3 and TRBJ2-5; a weak D match, TRBD2 (5 bases). Germline V CDR1 and CDR2: ENHRY, SYGVKD. The CDR3 is made up of 14 amino acids. Trimming removed 4 bases from V and 5 bases from J, with 14 bases in between. CDR3 bases: TGTGCCATCAGTGGCACCGGGGTCCGGGAGACCCAGTACTTC. Translating gives CAISGTGVRETQYF.

V is TRBV9 and J is TRBJ2-1; possibly TRBD1 for D (6 bases). V was clipped by 4 bases and J by 4 bases, with 15 bases between them. CDR3 length: 15 amino acids. Germline V gives CDR1 SGDLS, CDR2 YYNGEE. CDR3 loop: CASSRGLQGYNEQFF. CDR3 DNA sequence: TGTGCCAGCAGCAGAGGATTACAGGGTTACAATGAGCAGTTCTTC.

The CDR3: CASNSDRARDTEAFF. In DNA form, the CDR3 reads TGTGCCAGCAACTCGGACAGGGCGAGGGACACTGAAGCTTTCTTT. This chain links TRBV5-4 with TRBJ1-1; TRBD1 matches at 8 bases. CDR3 length equals 15 residues. The V gene end was trimmed by 6 bases and the J gene end by 3 bases; junction bases not matched to a gene: 10. CDR1 is SGHNT and CDR2 is YYREEE in the germline V gene (reference sequence).

This chain uses TRBV5-6 with TRBJ1-2; D unclear. Germline CDR1 is SGHDT and CDR2 is YYEEEE. The CDR3 runs to 15 residues. V was trimmed by 1 base and J by 8 bases, leaving 18 bases between them. The CDR3 DNA reads as TGTGCCAGCAGCTTGTATGTGTCCGATCCAGGCGGCTACACCTTC. As protein: CASSLYVSDPGGYTF.

The chain carries TRBV10-3 and TRBJ2-5; TRBD1 aligns across 8 bases. The junction had 2 bases not matched to a gene; V was cut back by 6 bases and J by 8 bases. The length of the CDR3 is 11 residues. The germline gives CDR1 ENHRY, CDR2 SYGVKD. In DNA, the CDR3 is TGTGCCATCAGCGGACAGGGTACCCAGTACTTC. This sequence encodes CAISGQGTQYF.

The chain links TRBV6-5 to TRBJ1-1; D is unresolved. The V and J ends lost 0 bases and 2 bases respectively, with 13 bases between them. CDR3 length: 16 amino acids. Germline CDR1 and CDR2: MNHEY and SVGAGI. CDR3 in amino acids: CASSYSQVGLNTEAFF. The CDR3 DNA reads TGTGCCAGCAGTTACTCCCAGGTCGGCCTAAACACTGAAGCTTTCTTT.

This clone was seen just once. The same CDR3 can be traced to other DNA sequences in this sample. The chain joins TRBV18 to TRBJ1-2; possibly TRBD1 for D (5 bases). V gave up 2 bases and J gave up 5 bases, with 9 bases separating them. The germline V gene has CDR1 KGHSH and CDR2 LQKENI. The CDR3 is made up of 13 amino acids. The CDR3 protein is CASSPTGDYGYTF. The CDR3 DNA reads TGTGCCAGCTCACCAACGGGGGATTATGGCTACACCTTC. The full variable domain, completed using reference TRBV18 and TRBJ1-2, is NAGVMQNPRHLVRRRGQEARLRCSPMKGHSHVYWYRQLPEEGLKFMVYLQKENIIDESGMPKERFSAEFPKEGPSILRIQQVVRGDSAAYFCASSPTGDYGYTFGSGTRLTVV.

This clone was counted a few times. This sequence joins TRBV14 and TRBJ1-3; the D is unclear. CDR3 size: 18 residues. Germline V lookup: CDR1 SGHDN, CDR2 FVKESK. Between the trimmed V and J ends, which lost 3 bases and 0 bases, there was a span of 18 bases. Written as DNA, the CDR3 is TGTGCCAGCAGCCACCGAGCTTACTACTCTTTCTCTGGAAACACCATATATTTT. Amino acids: CASSHRAYYSFSGNTIYF.

The V gene is TRBV6-1, the J gene TRBJ1-1; D unresolved. The germline V gene encodes CDR1 MNHNS and CDR2 SASEGT. This CDR3 has 15 residues. V lost 6 bases, J lost 7 bases, and 21 bases lay in between. CDR3 coding DNA: TGTGCCAGCAGGATTTGGCGAACGGGATCGGGTGAAGCTTTCTTT. It is translated as CASRIWRTGSGEAFF.

The chain couples TRBV11-2 to TRBJ2-7, with unresolved D. The germline V gene has CDR1 SGHAT and CDR2 FQNNGV. V was pared by 5 bases and J by 2 bases, with 7 bases between. The CDR3 has 12 amino acids. The CDR3 nucleotides read TGTGCCAGCAGCCAGATCCCCTACGAGCAGTACTTC. This sequence encodes CASSQIPYEQYF.

This chain joins TRBV28 and TRBJ2-7; 8 nucleotides line up with TRBD2. Looked up from germline, CDR1 is MDHEN and CDR2 is SYDVKM. Unmatched junction bases numbered 6, after V lost 3 bases and J lost 5 bases. The CDR3 extends over 14 amino acids. The CDR3 here is CASSLSGGPHEQYF. The DNA for the CDR3 is TGTGCCAGCAGTTTGTCGGGGGGGCCCCACGAGCAGTACTTC.